Each of the 29 T cell receptor beta chains below was sequenced from the same sample in a study of shared clonotypes between healthy human individuals. Clones were read by immunoSEQ multiplex PCR, and TCRdb kept only the in-frame ones, dropping some. Counted here are over 1.4 million clones, roughly 96% occurring once; the ten biggest clones make up roughly 1.2%. Sequenced material: naive CD4+ T cells sorted from blood. Subset: CD45RA+ positively selected. Receptor source: a young man in good health.

This clone was seen only once. The V and J genes are TRBV7-2 and TRBJ1-2, with D possibly being TRBD1 (6 bases). V was trimmed by 1 base and J by 8 bases, leaving 8 bases between them. The CDR3 spans 12 residues. Germline values: CDR1 SGHTA, CDR2 FQGNSA. The CDR3 sequence is CASSLDREGYTF. The CDR3 bases are TGTGCCAGCAGCTTAGACAGGGAAGGCTACACCTTC.

The gene calls are TRBV2 and TRBJ2-5; a possible D gene is TRBD1 (5 bases). Germline CDR1 is SNHLY and CDR2 is FYNNEI. There are 14 residues in the CDR3. Deletions cut 5 bases from V and 1 base from J, with 11 bases between. The CDR3 DNA reads TGTGCCAGCAGTCTCTCGACAGCCCAAGAGACCCAGTACTTC. Encoded protein: CASSLSTAQETQYF.

The chain employs TRBV29-1 and TRBJ2-2, with D unresolved. V lost 6 bases, J lost 5 bases, and 10 bases lay in between. Germline CDR1 and CDR2: SQVTM and ANQGSEA. The CDR3 is 12 amino acids. The CDR3 reads CSVWRGTGELFF. CDR3 bases: TGCAGCGTCTGGCGAGGTACCGGGGAGCTGTTTTTT.

V and J are TRBV29-1 and TRBJ1-1, with 10 bases lining up with TRBD1. V shed 4 bases, J shed 5 bases, and the junction held 10 bases outside the gene matches. The CDR3 is 15 residues long. Per the germline V gene, CDR1 is SQVTM and CDR2 is ANQGSEA. The CDR3 is CSVVPRQGAITEAFF. CDR3 DNA: TGCAGCGTTGTTCCCCGACAGGGGGCGATAACTGAAGCTTTCTTT.

In regard to this clone: Other DNA sequences from this sample encode an identical CDR3 as well. V gene TRBV27 combines with J gene TRBJ2-5; D unresolved. V was cut by 3 bases and J by 2 bases, with 7 bases left in between. Germline CDR1 MNHEY, CDR2 SMNVEV (reference sequence). This CDR3 has 13 residues. CDR3 nucleotide sequence: TGTGCCAGCAGTTTGTGGGGTCAAGAGACCCAGTACTTC. Translated: CASSLWGQETQYF.

For the CDR3, the DNA is TGCGCCAGCAGTCCGGGACTCCACCCTGACAGTGAGCAGTTCTTC. Amino acids: CASSPGLHPDSEQFF. This chain joins TRBV5-1 and TRBJ2-1; TRBD2 is a possible D gene (6 bases). Germline values: CDR1 SGHRS, CDR2 YFSETQ. The CDR3 spans 15 residues. The V end lost 5 bases, the J end lost 9 bases, and 21 bases lay between the germline ends. Based on the CDR3 plus reference TRBV5-1 and TRBJ2-1, the full variable domain is KAGVTQTPRYLIKTRGQQVTLSCSPISGHRSVSWYQQTPGQGLQFLFEYFSETQRNKGNFPGRFSGRQFSNSRSEMNVSTLELGDSALYLCASSPGLHPDSEQFFGPGTRLTVL.

In this sample, this clone turned up once. The J gene is TRBJ1-3, the V gene TRBV5-5; D unresolved. The germline V gene has CDR1 SGHKS and CDR2 YYEKEE (reference sequence). The CDR3 is made up of 14 amino acids. V lost 2 bases, J lost 4 bases, and 10 bases lay in between. The CDR3 nucleotides are TGTGCCAGCAGCTTTGCTGGGAACGGAAACACCATATATTTT. This encodes CASSFAGNGNTIYF.

The chain has TRBV27 and TRBJ2-7; possibly TRBD1 for D (6 bases). Trimming pared 6 bases from V and 3 bases from J, leaving 15 bases between. Germline V gene data show CDR1 as MNHEY and CDR2 as SMNVEV (reference sequence). This CDR3 region has 14 residues. The CDR3 sequence is CASRNTGNRYEQYF. Here the CDR3 DNA reads TGTGCCAGCAGAAACACAGGGAATCGCTACGAGCAGTACTTC.

The chain employs TRBV7-9 and TRBJ2-3; D could derive from TRBD1 or TRBD2 (5 bases each). The CDR3 spans 14 residues. Trimming shortened V by 5 bases and J by 11 bases, and 20 bases separated the two germline ends. The V gene's germline CDR1 is SEHNR and CDR2 FQNEAQ (reference sequence). This chain's CDR3 is CASSPNLRDAGQYF. CDR3 in DNA: TGTGCCAGCAGCCCCAATCTCCGGGACGCAGGGCAGTATTTT.

J is TRBJ2-3 and V is TRBV2, with D tentatively TRBD1 (6 bases). CDR3 length: 15 residues. In germline, CDR1 is SNHLY, CDR2 FYNNEI. The germline V and J ends were trimmed by 5 bases and 0 bases, with 12 bases remaining between them. CDR3 region: CASSIGQPSTDTQYF. CDR3 in DNA: TGTGCCAGCAGTATCGGACAGCCTAGCACAGATACGCAGTATTTT.

The chain has TRBV11-1 and TRBJ2-1; 8 bases are a match to TRBD1. The CDR3 totals 14 residues. V gave up 1 base and J gave up 5 bases; unmatched junction bases: 1. The germline gives CDR1 SGHAT, CDR2 FQDESV (reference sequence). The CDR3 sequence: CASSLGQGNNEQFF. The DNA for the CDR3 is TGTGCCAGCAGCTTAGGACAGGGGAACAATGAGCAGTTCTTC.

A remark on this clone: Other nucleotide sequences from this sample produce the same CDR3. This chain uses TRBV5-4 with TRBJ1-4, with TRBD1 as a possible D gene (6 bases). V was pared by 0 bases and J by 5 bases, with 8 bases between. From germline, CDR1 is SGHNT and CDR2 YYREEE (reference sequence). The CDR3 is 14 amino acids. Here the CDR3 DNA reads TGTGCCAGCAGCTTGGACAGGGCCAATGAAAAACTGTTTTTT. This sequence encodes CASSLDRANEKLFF.

The chain uses TRBV5-1 and TRBJ1-3; D may be TRBD1 (5 bases). The CDR3 extends over 16 amino acids. Germline CDR1 reads SGHRS; CDR2 reads YFSETQ. The germline V and J ends were trimmed by 4 bases and 0 bases, with 14 bases remaining between them. CDR3 DNA: TGCGCCAGCAGCCTTCTGGGACTGAACTCTGGAAACACCATATATTTT. Protein: CASSLLGLNSGNTIYF.

The chain uses TRBV7-7 and TRBJ2-5; D might be TRBD1 (7 bases). The CDR3 is made up of 15 amino acids. Trimming cost V 6 bases and J 1 base, with 15 bases left between them. Germline V gene lookup returns CDR1 SSHAT and CDR2 FNYEAQ (reference sequence). CDR3: CASSYIRGVQETQYF. The CDR3 DNA reads TGTGCCAGCAGTTACATCAGGGGGGTCCAAGAGACCCAGTACTTC.

CDR3 loop: CASSLPKGQSPNYGYTF. CDR3 nucleotides: TGTGCCAGCAGCTTACCCAAAGGACAGAGCCCTAACTATGGCTACACCTTC. This rearrangement joins TRBV7-2 to TRBJ1-2, with TRBD1 as a possible D gene (6 bases). The CDR3 spans 17 residues. Germline CDR1 reads SGHTA; CDR2 reads FQGNSA. Deletions cut 2 bases from V and 0 bases from J, with 16 bases between.

A single count supports this clone. The chain is built from TRBV11-2 and TRBJ1-1; no clear D gene. V lost 4 bases and J lost 11, with 29 bases in between. CDR3 length: 17 amino acids. CDR1 is SGHAT, CDR2 FQNNGV, per germline. The CDR3: CASSSYAKERTVEGAFF. In DNA form, the CDR3 reads TGTGCCAGCAGCTCCTACGCCAAAGAGAGGACCGTAGAGGGTGCTTTCTTT.

The chain links TRBV7-2 to TRBJ2-1, with 8 positions matching TRBD1. V lost 6 bases to trimming and J lost 7 bases; unmatched junction nucleotides: 14. The germline gives CDR1 SGHTA, CDR2 FQGNSA. The CDR3 sequence is 16 residues long. This chain's CDR3 is CASRGRQGQGGNEQFF. In DNA, the CDR3 is TGTGCCAGCAGGGGTCGACAGGGGCAAGGGGGGAATGAGCAGTTCTTC.

The chain has TRBV10-3 and TRBJ2-5; tentative D call: TRBD1 (6 bases). The CDR3 length is 14 residues. Germline lookup yields CDR1 ENHRY and CDR2 SYGVKD. Trimming took 10 bases from V and 2 from J, leaving 17 bases between them. CDR3 sequence reads: CATAFSGQQETQYF. The CDR3 coding sequence is TGTGCCACCGCATTTTCCGGACAGCAAGAGACCCAGTACTTC.

This chain connects TRBV28 to TRBJ1-5; 7 positions match TRBD1. This CDR3 has 14 residues. CDR1 and CDR2 from the germline V gene are MDHEN and SYDVKM. After removal of 5 bases from V and 3 bases from J, the junction contained 4 bases not matched to a gene. CDR3 residues: CASSEQGPNQPQHF. The DNA for the CDR3 is TGTGCCAGCAGTGAACAGGGGCCCAATCAGCCCCAGCATTTT. Variable domain in full (rest from reference TRBV28 and TRBJ1-5): DVKVTQSSRYLVKRTGEKVFLECVQDMDHENMFWYRQDPGLGLRLIYFSYDVKMKEKGDIPEGYSVSREKKERFSLILESASTNQTSMYLCASSEQGPNQPQHFGDGTRLSIL.

The genes are TRBV5-1 and TRBJ1-5, with unresolved D. The CDR3 spans 13 residues. Germline assignment: CDR1 SGHRS and CDR2 YFSETQ. V lost 1 base to trimming and J lost 7 bases, with 9 bases between them. CDR3 residues: CASSLNTEQPQHF. Here the CDR3 DNA reads TGCGCCAGCAGCTTGAATACAGAACAGCCCCAGCATTTT. The whole variable domain, remainder taken from reference TRBV5-1 and TRBJ1-5, is KAGVTQTPRYLIKTRGQQVTLSCSPISGHRSVSWYQQTPGQGLQFLFEYFSETQRNKGNFPGRFSGRQFSNSRSEMNVSTLELGDSALYLCASSLNTEQPQHFGDGTRLSIL.

The genes are TRBV7-3 and TRBJ2-1; perhaps TRBD2 as D (5 bases). The CDR3 runs 15 residues. V was shortened by 2 bases and J by 9 bases, with 17 bases between the two germline ends. The germline gives CDR1 SGHTA, CDR2 FQGTGA. This chain's CDR3 is CASSLLGGSGPEQFF. In DNA, the CDR3 is TGTGCCAGCAGCTTACTAGGCGGGTCCGGACCTGAGCAGTTCTTC.

As for this clone: This same CDR3 is encoded by further DNA sequences in the sample. The V gene is TRBV5-1, the J gene TRBJ1-1, with a possible D match to TRBD1 (6 bases). In germline, CDR1 is SGHRS, CDR2 YFSETQ. This CDR3 contains 14 residues. V was pared by 0 bases and J by 3 bases, with 9 bases between. CDR3 sequence reads: CASSLAGGDTEAFF. The CDR3 DNA is TGCGCCAGCAGCTTGGCCGGGGGCGACACTGAAGCTTTCTTT.

The chain uses TRBV4-1 and TRBJ2-1; D not resolved. This CDR3 has 17 residues. Trimming removed 0 bases at V and 1 base at J, with 13 bases between. Germline V lookup: CDR1 MGHRA, CDR2 YSYEKL. CDR3 sequence reads: CASSQDRLRKSYNEQFF. In nucleotides, the CDR3 is TGCGCCAGCAGCCAAGATCGGCTACGGAAGTCCTACAATGAGCAGTTCTTC.

This chain connects TRBV5-1 to TRBJ2-3, with 8 bases fitting TRBD2. From germline, CDR1 is SGHRS and CDR2 YFSETQ. V was clipped by 4 bases and J by 2 bases; unmatched bases: 3. This CDR3 is built from 14 residues. The CDR3: CASSREGPTDTQYF. The CDR3 coding sequence is TGCGCCAGCAGCCGGGAGGGCCCCACAGATACGCAGTATTTT.

The J gene is TRBJ2-1, the V gene TRBV7-9, with D possibly TRBD1 on 5 matching bases. V gave up 5 bases and J gave up 4 bases, with 12 bases separating them. Germline V gene data show CDR1 as SEHNR and CDR2 as FQNEAQ (reference sequence). This CDR3 is built from 14 residues. CDR3: CASSSPGKYNEQFF. The DNA for the CDR3 is TGTGCCAGCAGCAGTCCAGGGAAGTACAATGAGCAGTTCTTC.

Of note for this clone: The same CDR3 also results from other DNA sequences found in this sample. The V and J genes are TRBV9 and TRBJ2-1, with D possibly being TRBD2 (6 bases). The CDR3 covers 16 residues. CDR1 SGDLS and CDR2 YYNGEE come from the germline V gene. V lost 0 bases and J 0 bases, leaving 10 bases between the germline ends. CDR3 amino acids: CASSVGGRSSYNEQFF. The CDR3 DNA follows: TGTGCCAGCAGCGTAGGGGGGAGGAGCTCCTACAATGAGCAGTTCTTC.

As for this clone: This CDR3 is also generated by other DNA sequences in the sample. In nucleotides, the CDR3 is TGTGCCAGCAGCTCGGGACTAGCGGGGACAGATACGCAGTATTTT. It yields the protein CASSSGLAGTDTQYF. This chain uses TRBV7-9 with TRBJ2-3; TRBD2 matches at 13 bases. The CDR3 contains 15 residues. V gave up 4 bases and J gave up 3 bases; unmatched junction bases: 1. From germline, CDR1 is SEHNR and CDR2 FQNEAQ (reference sequence).

The chain recombines TRBV29-1 with TRBJ2-7, with 10 bases aligning to TRBD1. Trimming took 3 bases from V and 5 from J; bases not matched to a gene: 7. The CDR3 spans 14 residues. Germline V CDR1 and CDR2: SQVTM, ANQGSEA. CDR3 loop: CSVDVTGGFHEQYF. The DNA of the CDR3 is TGCAGCGTTGATGTGACAGGGGGCTTCCACGAGCAGTACTTC.

V usage is TRBV2 and J usage is TRBJ1-5, with a weak D call TRBD1 (5 bases). Germline lookup yields CDR1 SNHLY and CDR2 FYNNEI. CDR3 length: 15 amino acids. V was cut by 5 bases and J by 3 bases, with 14 bases left in between. The CDR3 is CASSPLGGTNQPQHF. CDR3 nucleotides: TGTGCCAGCAGTCCCCTTGGGGGAACCAATCAGCCCCAGCATTTT.